There are a few counts of the clone carrying this T cell receptor (beta chain). The authors produced TCR alpha and TCR beta cDNA libraries with sample barcodes and UMIs by 5'RACE using constant-segment primers. TCRdb ran MiXCR on the 5' RACE reads and lists one entry per CDR3 protein. The sample shows nearly 350,000 distinct CDR3 sequences, approximately 13% of them seen only once. In germline, CDR1 is SEHNR, CDR2 FQNEAQ (reference sequence). The CDR3 is 15 residues long. The V gene end was trimmed by 5 bases and the J gene end by 8 bases; junction bases not matched to a gene: 11. This sample was taken from a study of T-cell memory formation after mild COVID-19. Study details: Largely, TCR clusters stayed within a single donor.

Sequences were obtained from PBMCs or a T cell subset sorted from them (not recorded which). The receptor was derived from a man between 18 and 35 years old who had mild COVID-19 (a few samples of this study predate the infection). Cell type and time point are not known. The rearrangement uses TRBV7-9 and TRBJ2-1; 8 nucleotides match TRBD1. CDR3 sequence (DNA): TGTGCCAGCAGCCCCCGGGACAGGCCCCTTCATGAGCAGTTCTTC. Protein: CASSPRDRPLHEQFF. Looking up the rest from reference TRBV7-9 and TRBJ2-1 gives the full variable domain: DTGVSQNPRHKITKRGQNVTFRCDPISEHNRLYWYRQTLGQGPEFLTYFQNEAQLEKSRLLSDRFSAERPKGSFSTLEIQRTEQGDSAMYLCASSPRDRPLHEQFFGPGTRLTVL.